This TCR beta chain originates from a study of cytomegalovirus exposure and HLA in healthy donors. Findings and limits, study-wide: Accurate HLA-A and HLA-B prediction from TCR beta sequences was reported for most subjects. Researchers reported that a few CMV-associated chains were confirmed in vitro as CMV antigen-specific. In a later analysis, approximately 18,000 TCR beta sequences were associated with HLA alleles at 0.05 false discovery rate.

13 Jbeta primers and 60 Vbeta primers were used for the PCR. In the original workflow: In a later analysis, of 84 million or so unique beta chains, about 10 million appeared in at least two donors. Produced via immunoSEQ multiplex PCR; TCRdb's table is partial and in-frame only. That table furnishes V, J and clone size, whereas the DNA furnished D and trimming. This specimen shows 200,000 to 250,000 clones; the ten leading clones hold roughly 0.98%. Notes on this clone: Its antigen remains unknown.

Germline trimming cut 6 bases from V and 2 bases from J; bases unmatched to any gene: 6. Germline assignment: CDR1 WSHSY and CDR2 SAAADI. This CDR3 has 16 amino acids. Sequences were obtained from PBMCs. This clonotype originated in a woman aged 25 to 39 in good health and CMV-seropositive. The chain couples TRBV10-2 to TRBJ1-6, with 8 bases lining up with TRBD1. CDR3 DNA: TGCGCCAGCAGCTCCAGACAGGGGCCCTATAATTCACCCCTCCACTTT. It specifies CASSSRQGPYNSPLHF.